These 31 T cell receptor beta chains came from one sample sequenced in a study of T cells in Graves' hyperthyroidism and ophthalmopathy. TCR beta CDR3 regions were amplified from RNA transcripts. The HTBI primer set drove a first-round RT-PCR of the TCR CDR3. TCRdb ran MiXCR on the multiplex PCR reads and lists one entry per CDR3 protein. The sample has a few hundred thousand distinct CDR3 sequences, roughly 14% seen once. What was sequenced was blood. These receptors originate from a young woman with Graves' hyperthyroidism.

Of note for this clonotype: A read error is possible here, since a much larger clone lies one base away. This chain links TRBV19 with TRBJ1-1, with TRBD1 identical over 8 bases. The CDR3 runs to 14 residues. Germline CDR1 reads LNHDA; CDR2 reads SQIVND (reference sequence). The CDR3 nucleotides are TGTGTCATTAAGACAGGGGAAGGGCACACTGAAGCTTTCTTT. Amino acids: CVIKTGEGHTEAFF. The variable domain in full, completed from reference TRBV19 and TRBJ1-1, reads DGGITQSPKYLFRKEGQNVTLSCEQNLNHDAMYWYRQDPGQGLRLIYYSQIVNDFQKGDIAEGYSVSREKKESFPLTVTSAQKNPTAFYLCVIKTGEGHTEAFFGQGTRLTVV.

This clonotype was recorded at least ten times. This chain uses TRBV5-1 with TRBJ2-1; D is ambiguous. The CDR3 spans 14 residues. The germline CDR1 and CDR2 sequences are SGHRS and YFSETQ. Trimming took 0 bases from V and 3 from J, leaving 7 bases between them. CDR3 residues: CASSLVGLYNEQFF. For the CDR3, the DNA is TGCGCCAGCAGCTTGGTCGGCCTCTACAATGAGCAGTTCTTC. The variable domain in full, with the rest retrieved from reference TRBV5-1 and TRBJ2-1, is KAGVTQTPRYLIKTRGQQVTLSCSPISGHRSVSWYQQTPGQGLQFLFEYFSETQRNKGNFPGRFSGRQFSNSRSEMNVSTLELGDSALYLCASSLVGLYNEQFFGPGTRLTVL.

This clonotype was observed many times. The V and J genes are TRBV30 and TRBJ2-7; no reliable D call. The CDR3 spans 11 residues. Germline values: CDR1 GTSNPN, CDR2 SVGIG (reference sequence). V shed 1 base and J shed 3 bases, with 4 bases lying between them. In DNA form, the CDR3 reads TGTGCCTGGAGTGCCTTCTACGAGCAGTACTTC. Its translation is CAWSAFYEQYF.

This chain joins TRBV27 and TRBJ2-7; 8 bases are a match to TRBD2. J was trimmed by 5 bases and V by 4 bases; bases with no gene match: 7. The length of the CDR3 is 14 residues. The germline CDR1 and CDR2 sequences are MNHEY and SMNVEV (reference sequence). CDR3 amino acids: CASSSSGSKHEQYF. CDR3 sequence (DNA): TGTGCCAGCAGTTCAAGCGGGAGTAAGCACGAGCAGTACTTC.

V is TRBV30 and J is TRBJ2-7; D is undetermined. Looked up from germline, CDR1 is GTSNPN and CDR2 is SVGIG (reference sequence). CDR3 size: 13 residues. The ends were cut back, 3 bases at V and 0 bases at J, with 9 bases in the middle. DNA of the CDR3: TGTGCCTGGAGCTCGTCCAGCTCCTACGAGCAGTACTTC. It codes for CAWSSSSSYEQYF.

This clonotype was picked up a small number of times. The chain employs TRBV20-1 and TRBJ2-1; TRBD2 matches 10 bases. There are 16 residues in the CDR3. CDR1 is DFQATT and CDR2 is SNEGSKA in the germline V gene (reference sequence). V lost 5 bases, J lost 0 bases, and 7 bases stayed unmatched. The CDR3 loop is CSADPASGSSYNEQFF. Here the CDR3 DNA reads TGCAGTGCTGACCCCGCTAGCGGGAGCTCCTACAATGAGCAGTTCTTC.

J is TRBJ2-1 and V is TRBV13, with 10 bases that match TRBD2. With 5 bases clipped from V and 4 bases from J, the junction kept 8 bases outside the gene matches. In germline, CDR1 is PRHDT, CDR2 FYEKMQ (reference sequence). The CDR3 consists of 16 residues. In DNA form, the CDR3 reads TGTGCCAGCAGCGTAAGGCTAGCGGGAGCTTACAATGAGCAGTTCTTC. Its translation is CASSVRLAGAYNEQFF.

A note on this clonotype: The junction and the germline gene differ at one end; a read error may be behind it. The genes are TRBV6-5 and TRBJ1-3; tentatively, D is TRBD1 (5 bases). This CDR3 spans 15 amino acids. In germline, CDR1 is MNHEY, CDR2 SVGAGI. CDR3 sequence reads: CASSYRGASGNTIHF. The CDR3 nucleotides are TGTGCCAGCAGTTACAGGGGTGCGTCTGGAAACACCATACATTTT.

There are a few counts of this clonotype. The chain has TRBV5-1 and TRBJ2-4; 13 positions match TRBD2. The CDR3 runs 18 residues. V trimming: 2 bases; J trimming: 1 base; junction bases outside the gene matches: 6. Germline-derived CDR1 and CDR2 are SGHRS and YFSETQ. CDR3 DNA: TGCGCCAGCAGCTTAGGACTAGCGGGAGAGGAGGCCAAAAACATTCAGTACTTC. Translated, it gives CASSLGLAGEEAKNIQYF.

This clonotype has at least ten counts. The CDR3 DNA sequence: TGTGCCTGGAGTGGGGGTAGGGCTACCTACGAGCAGTACTTC. Its translation is CAWSGGRATYEQYF. The chain recombines TRBV30 with TRBJ2-7; D remains ambiguous. The CDR3 length is 14 residues. V gave up 1 base and J gave up 2 bases, with 12 bases separating them. The germline V gene encodes CDR1 GTSNPN and CDR2 SVGIG (reference sequence).

This clonotype was found many times. The gene calls are TRBV6-1 and TRBJ2-7; the match to TRBD1 covers 9 bases. The CDR3 is 13 amino acids. Germline CDR1 reads MNHNS; CDR2 reads SASEGT. V gave up 6 bases and J gave up 3 bases; unmatched junction bases: 3. The DNA of the CDR3 is TGTGCCAGCAGGGACAGGGGTAGCTACGAGCAGTACTTC. It encodes CASRDRGSYEQYF.

This clonotype was counted ten times or more. The J gene is TRBJ2-3, the V gene TRBV14; 13 positions match TRBD2. V lost 4 bases and J lost 2; bases outside the gene matches: 6. Germline V CDR1 and CDR2: SGHDN, FVKESK. The CDR3 is made up of 17 amino acids. CDR3 DNA sequence: TGTGCCAGCAGCCTTCGAACTAGCGGGAGGGCCACAGATACGCAGTATTTT. Its protein is CASSLRTSGRATDTQYF. The full variable domain, rest sourced from reference TRBV14 and TRBJ2-3, is EAGVTQFPSHSVIEKGQTVTLRCDPISGHDNLYWYRRVMGKEIKFLLHFVKESKQDESGMPNNRFLAERTGGTYSTLKVQPAELEDSGVYFCASSLRTSGRATDTQYFGPGTRLTVL.

This clonotype has a count of ten or more. V gene TRBV2 combines with J gene TRBJ2-7; the D gene is possibly TRBD2 (6 bases). CDR1 and CDR2 from the germline V gene are SNHLY and FYNNEI. The CDR3 consists of 14 residues. The germline V and J ends were trimmed by 6 bases and 0 bases, with 12 bases remaining between them. CDR3: CASSLLALSYEQYF. In DNA form, the CDR3 reads TGTGCCAGCAGCCTTCTAGCGCTCTCCTACGAGCAGTACTTC.

This clonotype was counted many times. The V gene is TRBV28, the J gene TRBJ2-3; 12 bases agree with TRBD1. The V gene's germline CDR1 is MDHEN and CDR2 SYDVKM. This CDR3 contains 14 residues. V was clipped by 7 bases and J by 7 bases; unmatched bases: 6. The CDR3 sequence: CASKPGQGAYTQYF. In DNA, the CDR3 is TGTGCCAGCAAACCGGGACAGGGGGCTTATACGCAGTATTTT.

This clonotype has a count of ten or more. The rearrangement joins TRBV20-1 to TRBJ2-3; D gene unclear. Trimming took off 0 bases at V and 2 bases at J, with 15 bases between the two ends. This CDR3 contains 16 residues. Germline CDR1 reads DFQATT; CDR2 reads SNEGSKA (reference sequence). The CDR3 spells CSARDPMTDITDTQYF. Here the CDR3 DNA reads TGCAGTGCTAGAGATCCAATGACGGATATCACAGATACGCAGTATTTT.

This clonotype was seen a few times. The chain carries TRBV28 and TRBJ1-2; D is possibly TRBD1 (5 bases). This CDR3 is built from 13 residues. Germline assignment: CDR1 MDHEN and CDR2 SYDVKM. V was clipped by 9 bases and J by 4 bases, with 15 bases between them. CDR3 in DNA: TGTGCCAGTTGGGCGGTAGGGGTCTATGGCTACACCTTC. Translated, it gives CASWAVGVYGYTF.

In this sample, this clonotype turned up a few times. The V call is TRBV9, the J call TRBJ2-2; TRBD2 might be the D (5 bases). Looked up from germline, CDR1 is SGDLS and CDR2 is YYNGEE. The CDR3 totals 14 residues. Trimming shortened V by 2 bases and J by 0 bases, and 5 bases separated the two germline ends. CDR3 bases: TGTGCCAGCAGCGTGACTACGAACACCGGGGAGCTGTTTTTT. Amino acid sequence: CASSVTTNTGELFF.

This clonotype was detected a few times. The chain has TRBV12-3 or TRBV12-4 and TRBJ2-1, with TRBD1 matching 9 bases. This CDR3 has 15 amino acids. Trimming took 6 bases from V and 2 from J; bases not matched to a gene: 5. The DNA of the CDR3 is TGTGCCAGCAGACTAACAGGGGGCGCCTACAATGAGCAGTTCTTC. Translation gives CASRLTGGAYNEQFF.

This clonotype was seen more than once but under ten times. The chain joins TRBV27 to TRBJ2-2; D is perhaps TRBD2 (7 bases). Between the trimmed V and J ends, which lost 7 bases and 12 bases, there was a span of 15 bases. Per the germline V gene, CDR1 is MNHEY and CDR2 is SMNVEV (reference sequence). This CDR3 contains 12 residues. CDR3 in DNA: TGTGCCAGCAAATGGGGGGGCGGTAAGCTGTTTTTT. Protein: CASKWGGGKLFF.

As concerns this clonotype: This may arise from a read error, as a much more abundant clone is one base away. The CDR3 DNA follows: TGTGCCAGCAGTTCTACAGGGCGGGCGAACACTGAAGCTTCCTTT. Translating gives CASSSTGRANTEASF. The chain links TRBV28 to TRBJ1-1, with D maybe TRBD1 (6 bases). The CDR3 contains 15 residues. Germline V gene lookup returns CDR1 MDHEN and CDR2 SYDVKM.

V usage is TRBV20-1 and J usage is TRBJ2-3; 11 bases agree with TRBD2. The CDR3 spans 18 residues. Per the germline V gene, CDR1 is DFQATT and CDR2 is SNEGSKA (reference sequence). V shed 6 bases, J shed 1 base, and the junction held 15 bases outside the gene matches. The CDR3 sequence: CSAQPGLAAGSGTDTQYF. CDR3 bases: TGCAGTGCGCAACCGGGACTAGCGGCTGGCTCGGGCACAGATACGCAGTATTTT.

The chain has TRBV3-1 and TRBJ2-5, with D uncertain. Germline V gene data show CDR1 as LGHDT and CDR2 as YNNKEL (reference sequence). Trimming shortened V by 0 bases and J by 4 bases, and 15 bases separated the two germline ends. This CDR3 has 16 amino acids. DNA for the CDR3: TGTGCCAGCAGCCAAGACGGAGCCCTTTCCAGAGAGACCCAGTACTTC. Its protein is CASSQDGALSRETQYF.

In its sample, this clonotype was seen many times. The chain carries TRBV7-2 and TRBJ2-3; perhaps TRBD2 as D (6 bases). The CDR3 spans 15 residues. Trimming took 5 bases from V and 2 from J, leaving 14 bases between them. Germline values: CDR1 SGHTA, CDR2 FQGNSA. CDR3 DNA sequence: TGTGCCAGCAGCCGAAGGACGGGAGTCACAGATACGCAGTATTTT. It codes for CASSRRTGVTDTQYF.

The sample holds many counts of this clonotype. This sequence joins TRBV18 and TRBJ1-3; D gene ambiguous. V dropped 6 bases and J dropped 0 bases, with 15 bases sitting between them. Per the germline V gene, CDR1 is KGHSH and CDR2 is LQKENI. The CDR3 consists of 16 residues. The CDR3 nucleotides read TGTGCCAGCTCCCCCGAACAGACCCTCTCTGGAAACACCATATATTTT. Translation gives CASSPEQTLSGNTIYF.

Remarks on this clonotype: This may arise from a read error, as a much more abundant clone is one base away. V usage is TRBV20-1 and J usage is TRBJ2-5; the D gene could be TRBD1 or TRBD2 (5 bases each). This CDR3 is built from 11 residues. The germline gives CDR1 DFQATT, CDR2 SNEGSKA (reference sequence). CDR3 residues: CGAREFETQYF. CDR3 coding DNA: TGCGGTGCCAGGGAGTTCGAGACCCAGTACTTC.

This clonotype was seen repeatedly, ten times or more. The V and J genes are TRBV3-1 and TRBJ2-5, with D possibly TRBD1 on 5 matching bases. Germline V gene data show CDR1 as LGHDT and CDR2 as YNNKEL (reference sequence). This CDR3 spans 14 amino acids. Between the trimmed V and J ends, which lost 0 bases and 3 bases, there was a span of 8 bases. CDR3 amino acids: CASSQEVGEETQYF. The CDR3 DNA reads TGTGCCAGCAGCCAAGAGGTAGGGGAAGAGACCCAGTACTTC.

This clonotype has a count of ten or more. The chain combines TRBV7-6 with TRBJ2-3, with 14 bases identical to TRBD2. In germline, CDR1 is SGHVS, CDR2 FNYEAQ. The length of the CDR3 is 17 residues. With 3 bases clipped from V and 0 bases from J, the junction kept 2 bases outside the gene matches. CDR3 nucleotides: TGTGCCAGCAGCTTCCGACTAGCGGGAGGGAGCACAGATACGCAGTATTTT. It translates to CASSFRLAGGSTDTQYF.

The chain employs TRBV29-1 and TRBJ2-5; D not certain. V was trimmed by 3 bases and J by 2 bases, leaving 10 bases between them. The germline gives CDR1 SQVTM, CDR2 ANQGSEA. The length of the CDR3 is 13 residues. The CDR3 reads CSVDLVVQETQYF. DNA for the CDR3: TGCAGCGTTGACTTGGTGGTACAAGAGACCCAGTACTTC.

The sample holds a few counts of this clonotype. The junction differs from germline at one of its ends, possibly a read error. The genes are TRBV7-2 and TRBJ2-7; D is possibly TRBD1 or TRBD2 (5 bases each). The CDR3 is 14 residues long. Germline V CDR1 and CDR2: SGHTA, FQGNSA. CDR3 DNA: TGTGCTAGCAGCTTAGGGACCCACCACCGGGAGCAGTACTTC. It yields the protein CASSLGTHHREQYF. Supplemented by reference TRBV7-2 and TRBJ2-7, the full variable domain reads GAGVSQSPSNKVTEKGKDVELRCDPISGHTALYWYRQSLGQGLEFLIYFQGNSAPDKSGLPSDRFSAERTGGSVSTLTIQRTQQEDSAVYLCASSLGTHHREQYFGPGTRLTVT.

This clonotype was observed at least ten times. This rearrangement joins TRBV18 to TRBJ2-2; D uncertain. This CDR3 spans 14 amino acids. V lost 1 base and J lost 2, with 5 bases in between. CDR1 and CDR2 (germline): KGHSH, LQKENI. The CDR3 region has the DNA TGTGCCAGCTCACCACGGGCAAACACCGGGGAGCTGTTTTTT. This sequence encodes CASSPRANTGELFF.

This clonotype was detected many times. The chain combines TRBV7-2 with TRBJ2-7, with unresolved D. The CDR3 totals 11 residues. The V gene lost 8 bases and the J gene lost 2 bases, with 7 bases spanning the gap. CDR1 SGHTA and CDR2 FQGNSA come from the germline V gene. CDR3 region: CASSITYEQYF. The CDR3 nucleotides are TGTGCCAGCTCTATCACCTACGAGCAGTACTTC.